These T cell receptor beta chains were read from a single sample in a study of CD8 T cells in ankylosing spondylitis. One entry per CDR3 protein, called by TCRdb with MiXCR from the 5' RACE reads. The sample carries under 950,000 distinct CDR3 sequences, 15% to 20% recorded once. The source material was blood, either unsorted or a sorted T cell fraction (not recorded which). These receptors were taken from a male donor with ankylosing spondylitis. The conserved cysteine and the conserved F or W are not part of the CDR3 here. The order of the fields is CDR3 length, J gene, V gene, CDR3 protein.

>15|TRBJ2-5|TRBV4-2
ASSQPPGGGAEETQY
>11|TRBJ2-1|TRBV7-6
ASSRTANNEQF
>14|TRBJ2-3|TRBV9
ASSVQSGGLKDTQY
>13|TRBJ2-7|TRBV19
ASSIAYKATYEQY
>13|TRBJ1-2|TRBV25-1
ASSVGPGVKYGYT
>13|TRBJ1-2|TRBV7-8
ASSLGQASGYGYT
>8|TRBJ2-5|TRBV25-1
ASSGETQY
>12|TRBJ1-2|TRBV12-3/TRBV12-4
ASSLRHSNYGYT
>11|TRBJ1-2|TRBV11-2
ASSLGGDYGYA
>12|TRBJ2-7|TRBV7-2
ASSFGRGRYEQY
>13|TRBJ2-7|TRBV12-3/TRBV12-4
ASSTTRTRLYEQY
>12|TRBJ1-5|TRBV12-3/TRBV12-4
ASSPGTGRQPQH
>12|TRBJ2-3|TRBV9
ASSPRDNTDTQY
>13|TRBJ2-3|TRBV30
AWQEGWGNTDTQY
>13|TRBJ2-3|TRBV29-1
SVGQGAFRPDTQY
>12|TRBJ1-2|TRBV20-1
SARDREGGNGYT
>11|TRBJ2-3|TRBV20-1
SADFKRDFEQY
>14|TRBJ2-1|TRBV7-3
ASSLRTSGRHNEQF
>13|TRBJ1-5|TRBV9
ASSVGDRPNQPQH
>14|TRBJ2-3|TRBV29-1
SARGASGTSTDTQY
>15|TRBJ1-1|TRBV4-2
ASSQPYQGKGDTEAF
>10|TRBJ1-2|TRBV3-1
ASSQGDMGYT
>13|TRBJ2-5|TRBV15
ATKPGGGRQETQY
>10|TRBJ2-1|TRBV7-2
ASSLGPREQF
>9|TRBJ2-1|TRBV2
ASRVGREQF
>15|TRBJ2-6|TRBV5-1
ASSLWTAASGANVLT
>15|TRBJ2-1|TRBV25-1
ASSGGQGKRSYNEQF
>15|TRBJ2-3|TRBV5-6
ASSLYGLAGGADTQY
>9|TRBJ1-1|TRBV20-1
SAYKNTEAF
>13|TRBJ2-3|TRBV15
ATSRDRGGRDTQY
>13|TRBJ2-2|TRBV7-8
ASSAWTGGTGELF
>11|TRBJ1-3|TRBV3-1
ASSRPREDTIY
>11|TRBJ2-1|TRBV6-1
ASRRGPQGEQF
>10|TRBJ1-1|TRBV6-1
ASSDYLGEAF
>11|TRBJ2-5|TRBV7-3
ASSTTPDGTQY
>14|TRBJ1-2|TRBV27
ASSSDQSEDRRGYT
>12|TRBJ2-1|TRBV12-3/TRBV12-4
ASSLRQSYNEQF
>10|TRBJ2-2|TRBV3-1
ASRGPGGELF
>15|TRBJ2-3|TRBV5-6
ASSLLGGNRGTDTQY
>13|TRBJ2-7|TRBV4-2
ASSQDEGGAGEQY
>12|TRBJ1-2|TRBV7-2
ASSLQSRNYGYT
>14|TRBJ2-2|TRBV7-9
ASSLLPGGHTGELF
>11|TRBJ2-5|TRBV29-1
SVEDNGGETQY
>16|TRBJ1-3|TRBV6-1
ASSRQGQPLSSGNTIY
>13|TRBJ2-5|TRBV28
ASSSEPGPAETQY
>12|TRBJ2-5|TRBV9
ASTRTGQDGTQY
>11|TRBJ1-3|TRBV28
ASSFPRRNTIY
>14|TRBJ2-7|TRBV5-1
ASSLMANTRRYEQY
>11|TRBJ1-1|TRBV25-1
ASSRAGLTEAF
>12|TRBJ1-1|TRBV10-3
AISRQTRRTEAF
>12|TRBJ2-1|TRBV27
ASSFNLESDEQF
>15|TRBJ2-6|TRBV20-1
SARHGQGRTGANVLT
>12|TRBJ2-7|TRBV2
ASRPDGSRYEQY
>13|TRBJ2-3|TRBV5-1
ASSLAAGGTDTQY
>11|TRBJ1-6|TRBV2
AGAGKLNSPLH
>17|TRBJ2-1|TRBV4-3
ASSQDLAGAQGSYNEQF
>14|TRBJ1-2|TRBV7-8
ASSLALGRGNYGYT
>13|TRBJ2-2|TRBV27
ASSLARGRTGELF
>15|TRBJ2-6|TRBV4-1
ASSQGQGRSGANVLT